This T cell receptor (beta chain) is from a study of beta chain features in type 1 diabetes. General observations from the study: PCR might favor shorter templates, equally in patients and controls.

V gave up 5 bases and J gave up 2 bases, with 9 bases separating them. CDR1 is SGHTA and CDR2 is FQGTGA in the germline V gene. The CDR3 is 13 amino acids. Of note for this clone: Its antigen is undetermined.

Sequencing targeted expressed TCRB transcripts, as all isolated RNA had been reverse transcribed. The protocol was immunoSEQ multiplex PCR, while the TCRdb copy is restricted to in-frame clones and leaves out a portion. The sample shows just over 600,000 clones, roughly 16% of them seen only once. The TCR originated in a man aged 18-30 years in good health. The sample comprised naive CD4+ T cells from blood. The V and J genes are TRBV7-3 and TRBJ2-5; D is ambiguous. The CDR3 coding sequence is TGTGCCAGCAGCCAGTCCATACAAGAGACCCAGTACTTC. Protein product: CASSQSIQETQYF.